The 32 T cell receptor beta chains below all came from one sample that was sequenced in a study of blood T cell repertoires in COVID-19. Produced via immunoSEQ multiplex PCR; TCRdb's table is partial and in-frame only. The repertoire has about 120,000 clones, 70% to 80% of them found once; the top ten carry roughly 7.5%. Input material: peripheral blood. These receptors were collected from a woman aged 60-70 years with acute or convalescent COVID-19.

This clone appeared once. J is TRBJ1-3 and V is TRBV6-6; the match to TRBD1 covers 9 bases. The germline CDR1 and CDR2 sequences are MNHNY and SVGAGI (reference sequence). The CDR3 extends over 23 amino acids. V trimming: 5 bases; J trimming: 0 bases; junction bases outside the gene matches: 26. CDR3: CASSRRFATGGQGGGYSGNTIYF. The CDR3 coding sequence is TGTGCCAGCAGTCGTCGTTTCGCGACTGGGGGACAGGGTGGGGGGTACTCTGGAAACACCATATATTTT.

This chain links TRBV7-6 with TRBJ1-5, with TRBD1 matching over 7 bases. This CDR3 is 19 amino acids long. Germline V gene data show CDR1 as SGHVS and CDR2 as FNYEAQ. V lost 2 bases and J lost 2; bases outside the gene matches: 15. CDR3 nucleotide sequence: TGTGCCAGCAGCTTACGCCAGGGCGGTGACAGGGTAGGCAATCAGCCCCAGCATTTT. Residues: CASSLRQGGDRVGNQPQHF.

Comments on this clone: Sequence at one end of the junction differs from germline and may be a read error. The chain has TRBV6-1 and TRBJ2-6, with 10 positions matching TRBD1. Germline-derived CDR1 and CDR2 are MNHNS and SASEGT. The CDR3 is 17 amino acids. In nucleotides, the CDR3 is TGTGCCAGCAGAGAAGACAGGGGGCGGCCTGGGGCCAACGTCCTGACTTTC. It translates to CASREDRGRPGANVLTF.

This clone was counted only a few times. The chain joins TRBV7-8 to TRBJ1-2, with 8 bases aligning to TRBD1. Trimming removed 4 bases from V and 8 bases from J; junction bases left unmatched: 9. This CDR3 region has 14 residues. CDR1 SGHVS and CDR2 FQNEAQ come from the germline V gene. CDR3 region: CASSYGTGVGGYTF. CDR3 coding DNA: TGTGCCAGCAGCTACGGGACAGGTGTGGGCGGCTACACCTTC.

This clone was recorded only once. The V call is TRBV29-1, the J call TRBJ1-1; D is perhaps TRBD1 (5 bases). Trimming removed 7 bases at V and 5 bases at J, with 14 bases between. The CDR3 is 12 residues long. The germline CDR1 and CDR2 sequences are SQVTM and ANQGSEA. CDR3 DNA: TGCAGCGCTAAAAAGGGGTTGACTGAAGCTTTCTTT. This sequence encodes CSAKKGLTEAFF.

The genes are TRBV28 and TRBJ2-7, with TRBD1 matching 7 bases. Trimming at V came to 7 bases and at J to 1 base, leaving 10 bases not matched to a gene. CDR1 and CDR2 (germline): MDHEN, SYDVKM. CDR3 length: 15 residues. Here the CDR3 reads CASTPWDSSSYEQYF. The DNA for the CDR3 is TGTGCCAGCACCCCCTGGGACAGTTCTTCCTACGAGCAGTACTTC.

This rearrangement joins TRBV7-3 to TRBJ2-2; 7 bases match TRBD1. With V trimmed by 5 bases and J by 0 bases, 3 bases remained unmatched. The CDR3 has 15 amino acids. Germline loops: CDR1 SGHTA, CDR2 FQGTGA. CDR3 loop: CASSPDRPNTGELFF. In DNA, the CDR3 is TGTGCCAGCAGCCCGGACAGGCCGAACACCGGGGAGCTGTTTTTT.

The J gene is TRBJ1-6, the V gene TRBV18; D perhaps matches TRBD1 (5 bases). The V and J ends lost 2 bases and 8 bases respectively, with 13 bases between them. This CDR3 has 15 residues. The germline CDR1 and CDR2 sequences are KGHSH and LQKENI. The CDR3 sequence is CASSPTGPLYSPLHF. CDR3 sequence (DNA): TGTGCCAGCTCACCAACAGGCCCACTATATTCACCCCTCCACTTT.

The chain uses TRBV7-2 and TRBJ2-7; D remains unclear. Trimming took 6 bases from V and 2 from J, leaving 14 bases between them. The CDR3 runs to 14 residues. Germline V CDR1 and CDR2: SGHTA, FQGNSA. This CDR3 reads CASSMSLSTYEQYF. The CDR3 DNA sequence: TGTGCCAGCAGTATGAGCCTTTCAACCTACGAGCAGTACTTC.

V usage is TRBV10-3 and J usage is TRBJ2-3, with 8 bases matching TRBD2. The CDR3 length is 14 residues. The J segment lost 8 bases and the V segment lost 0 bases, leaving 4 bases of the junction unmatched. Germline V lookup: CDR1 ENHRY, CDR2 SYGVKD. CDR3 region: CAISESGAGGTQYF. The CDR3 DNA reads TGTGCCATCAGTGAGTCGGGGGCGGGAGGTACGCAGTATTTT.

The chain links TRBV29-1 to TRBJ1-6; 8 bases align to TRBD1. After removal of 6 bases from V and 9 bases from J, the junction contained 10 bases not matched to a gene. The CDR3 contains 14 residues. Germline V CDR1 and CDR2: SQVTM, ANQGSEA. DNA for the CDR3: TGCAGCGTGAGGACAGGGAACTTTGGTTCACCCCTCCACTTT. This sequence encodes CSVRTGNFGSPLHF. Filled out from reference TRBV29-1 and TRBJ1-6, the complete variable domain reads SAVISQKPSRDICQRGTSLTIQCQVDSQVTMMFWYRQQPGQSLTLIATANQGSEATYESGFVIDKFPISRPNLTFSTLTVSNMSPEDSSIYLCSVRTGNFGSPLHFGNGTRLTVT.

This chain connects TRBV18 to TRBJ1-2, with a tentative D call TRBD1 (6 bases). Trimming left V 8 bases short and J 4 bases short, with 17 bases between. Germline lookup yields CDR1 KGHSH and CDR2 LQKENI. The CDR3 has 14 amino acids. The CDR3 region is CASRPGTGTYGYTF. The CDR3 bases are TGTGCCAGCCGACCAGGCACAGGGACCTATGGCTACACCTTC.

The chain recombines TRBV15 with TRBJ2-5; D gene ambiguous. Per the germline V gene, CDR1 is LNHNV and CDR2 is YYDKDF (reference sequence). CDR3 length equals 12 residues. V lost 0 bases and J 6 bases, leaving 5 bases between the germline ends. The CDR3 DNA is TGTGCCACCAGCAGAGATTTAAAGACCCAGTACTTC. This translates into CATSRDLKTQYF. Combining the CDR3 with reference TRBV15 and TRBJ2-5 gives the whole variable domain DAMVIQNPRYQVTQFGKPVTLSCSQTLNHNVMYWYQQKSSQAPKLLFHYYDKDFNNEADTPDNFQSRRPNTSFCFLDIRSPGLGDTAMYLCATSRDLKTQYFGPGTRLLVL.

This chain connects TRBV5-1 to TRBJ1-5; 7 nucleotides line up with TRBD1. This CDR3 has 16 amino acids. V gave up 0 bases and J gave up 6 bases; unmatched junction bases: 9. Germline V CDR1 and CDR2: SGHRS, YFSETQ. DNA of the CDR3: TGCGCCAGCAGCTTGGGGGTCAGGGGGACGGGTCAGCCCCAGCATTTT. Translated, it gives CASSLGVRGTGQPQHF.

This rearrangement joins TRBV7-9 to TRBJ1-4; unclear D gene. This CDR3 is 12 amino acids long. CDR1 is SEHNR, CDR2 FQNEAQ, per germline (reference sequence). The germline V and J ends were trimmed by 2 bases and 7 bases, with 5 bases remaining between them. CDR3 in DNA: TGTGCCAGCAGCTTAAATATTGAAAAACTGTTTTTT. Its translation is CASSLNIEKLFF.

The chain combines TRBV7-9 with TRBJ1-2, with 7 bases that match TRBD1. This CDR3 has 15 residues. Trimming cost V 5 bases and J 6 bases; bases outside gene matches: 12. CDR1 SEHNR and CDR2 FQNEAQ come from the germline V gene (reference sequence). CDR3 region: CASSLTGVLGDGYTF. For the CDR3, the DNA is TGTGCCAGCAGCCTAACAGGGGTTTTAGGCGATGGCTACACCTTC.

The genes are TRBV4-2 and TRBJ2-1, with D perhaps matching TRBD1 (6 bases). Per the germline V gene, CDR1 is LGHNA and CDR2 is YNFKEQ. This CDR3 contains 15 residues. V was pared by 0 bases and J by 7 bases, with 13 bases between. The CDR3 loop reads CASSQDLAGDNEQFF. The CDR3, as DNA: TGTGCCAGCAGCCAAGATCTCGCAGGGGATAATGAGCAGTTCTTC.

DNA for the CDR3: TGTGCCAGCAGTCGGGTCGGTAAAGGGGCGGATGGCTACACCTTC. Translation: CASSRVGKGADGYTF. This rearrangement joins TRBV28 to TRBJ1-2; weak D call: TRBD1 (5 bases). The CDR3 extends over 15 amino acids. V dropped 5 bases and J dropped 6 bases, with 19 bases sitting between them. Germline CDR1 and CDR2: MDHEN and SYDVKM.

This clone was counted a few times. The chain recombines TRBV12-3 or TRBV12-4 with TRBJ1-1; maybe TRBD1 (6 bases). The V end lost 3 bases, the J end lost 1 base, and 6 bases lay between the germline ends. The CDR3 sequence is 13 residues long. The CDR3 region has the DNA TGTGCCAGCAGTTTGACAGGGAACACTGAAGCTTTCTTT. It encodes CASSLTGNTEAFF.

The V call is TRBV20-1, the J call TRBJ1-1, with D maybe TRBD1 (6 bases). Germline V gene sequence: CDR1 DFQATT, CDR2 SNEGSKA (reference sequence). The CDR3 loop spans 13 amino acids. With 3 bases removed from V and 8 bases from J, the gap between germline ends came to 16 bases. The CDR3 coding sequence is TGCAGTGCTAGTGTTAACAGGGCATCGGAAGCTTTCTTT. The encoded protein is CSASVNRASEAFF.

In DNA form, the CDR3 reads TGTGCCAGCAGCCAGCAGGACAGGGGAGGAAACACCATATATTTT. It yields the protein CASSQQDRGGNTIYF. The V gene is TRBV4-2, the J gene TRBJ1-3; 9 bases are a match to TRBD1. This CDR3 spans 15 amino acids. Looked up from germline, CDR1 is LGHNA and CDR2 is YNFKEQ. V shed 3 bases, J shed 4 bases, and the junction held 4 bases outside the gene matches.

The CDR3 DNA follows: TGTGCCAGTAGTTCCGGCAGGGTCGGGGAAAAACTGTTTTTT. This translates into CASSSGRVGEKLFF. The chain uses TRBV19 and TRBJ1-4, with D possibly being TRBD1 (5 bases). Germline V CDR1 and CDR2: LNHDA, SQIVND (reference sequence). The CDR3 covers 14 residues. V was pared by 5 bases and J by 8 bases, with 15 bases between.

This clone was counted a single time. The gene calls are TRBV12-3 or TRBV12-4 and TRBJ1-1; tentative D call: TRBD1 (5 bases). CDR3 length equals 11 residues. Trimming removed 7 bases at V and 10 bases at J, with 13 bases between. The CDR3 nucleotides are TGTGCCAGCACCCGGGGGGAGGGAGCTTTCTTT. Its translation: CASTRGEGAFF.

The V and J genes are TRBV28 and TRBJ2-7, with D tentatively TRBD2 (6 bases). V lost 4 bases and J lost 3, with 13 bases in between. Germline CDR1 reads MDHEN; CDR2 reads SYDVKM. This CDR3 comprises 14 residues. The DNA of the CDR3 is TGTGCCAGCAGTTCCGGGGGATCGCTCTACGAGCAGTACTTC. It translates to CASSSGGSLYEQYF.

The chain combines TRBV5-8 with TRBJ2-1; TRBD1 matches 8 bases. Germline CDR1 reads SGHTS; CDR2 reads YDEGEE. The CDR3 length is 15 residues. With V trimmed by 4 bases and J by 7 bases, 10 bases remained unmatched. In DNA, the CDR3 is TGTGCCAGCAGCCATGGGAACAGGGGGTATAATGAGCAGTTCTTC. This codes for CASSHGNRGYNEQFF.

The chain is built from TRBV12-3 or TRBV12-4 and TRBJ1-4, with D hard to call. Trimming pared 4 bases from V and 4 bases from J, leaving 4 bases between. The CDR3 has 12 residues. The CDR3 here is CASSSLNEKLFF. CDR3 DNA: TGTGCCAGCAGTTCTCTTAATGAAAAACTGTTTTTT.

V gene TRBV6-6 combines with J gene TRBJ2-3, with D uncertain. The CDR3 has 12 residues. V was pared by 4 bases and J by 6 bases, with 8 bases between. Germline V gives CDR1 MNHNY, CDR2 SVGAGI (reference sequence). This CDR3 is CASSSNLDTQYF. The CDR3 region has the DNA TGTGCCAGCAGTTCTAACTTGGATACGCAGTATTTT.

CDR3 nucleotides: TGTGCCAGCAGCCCAGACAGGGTTCGCGCAGATACGCAGTATTTT. Protein: CASSPDRVRADTQYF. The V gene is TRBV7-3, the J gene TRBJ2-3, with TRBD1 matching over 7 bases. This CDR3 has 15 residues. Germline trimming cut 5 bases from V and 4 bases from J; bases unmatched to any gene: 9. In germline, CDR1 is SGHTA, CDR2 FQGTGA. The whole variable domain, remainder taken from reference TRBV7-3 and TRBJ2-3, is GAGVSQTPSNKVTEKGKYVELRCDPISGHTALYWYRQSLGQGPEFLIYFQGTGAADDSGLPNDRFFAVRPEGSVSTLKIQRTERGDSAVYLCASSPDRVRADTQYFGPGTRLTVL.

The chain carries TRBV3-1 (or the pseudogene TRBV3-2) and TRBJ2-5; TRBD1 matches at 7 bases. Germline assignment: CDR1 LGHDT and CDR2 YNNKEL (reference sequence). With V trimmed by 5 bases and J by 9 bases, 6 bases remained unmatched. The CDR3 runs 12 residues. The CDR3 DNA reads TGTGCCAGCAGCTTTCGACAGGGCTCCCAGTACTTC. Amino acids: CASSFRQGSQYF.

V is TRBV27 and J is TRBJ1-2; D perhaps matches TRBD1 (5 bases). Germline V gene data show CDR1 as MNHEY and CDR2 as SMNVEV (reference sequence). The CDR3 loop spans 13 amino acids. Trimming removed 0 bases at V and 5 bases at J, with 7 bases between. In nucleotides, the CDR3 is TGTGCCAGCAGTTTATCTGCAGGGTATGGCTACACCTTC. It specifies CASSLSAGYGYTF.

The chain combines TRBV30 with TRBJ1-2, with D possibly matching TRBD1 (5 bases). V was cut by 3 bases and J by 0 bases, with 8 bases left in between. Looked up from germline, CDR1 is GTSNPN and CDR2 is SVGIG (reference sequence). This CDR3 is built from 13 residues. The DNA for the CDR3 is TGTGCCTGGAGCGACAGCCCTAACTATGGCTACACCTTC. Its translation is CAWSDSPNYGYTF.

The chain uses TRBV20-1 and TRBJ2-1; 9 bases align to TRBD2. Germline CDR1 DFQATT, CDR2 SNEGSKA (reference sequence). With 3 bases clipped from V and 5 bases from J, the junction kept 5 bases outside the gene matches. The CDR3 extends over 14 amino acids. Here the CDR3 reads CSASFSGGHNEQFF. Here the CDR3 DNA reads TGCAGTGCTAGTTTCAGCGGGGGGCACAATGAGCAGTTCTTC.